Only one count was recorded for the clone carrying this TCR beta chain. Sample-barcoded 5' priming and a J-beta primer mix drove a second PCR of roughly 6 to 12 cycles. TCRdb recomputed calls from the 5' RACE reads with MiXCR, one row per CDR3 protein. Here the sample spans 1,100,000 or so distinct CDR3 sequences, less than 50% being singletons. This entry is derived from a study of blood T cells in healthy people across ages. About the study: Using template switching, researchers captured about one barcoded beta molecule for each two T cells.

The germline V gene has CDR1 DFQATT and CDR2 SNEGSKA (reference sequence). The CDR3 totals 15 residues. V lost 4 bases to trimming and J lost 7 bases, with 23 bases between them. The receptor's source is a woman between 55 and 75 years old in good health. This rearrangement joins TRBV20-1 to TRBJ2-7; perhaps TRBD1 as D (5 bases). The sample comprised blood. CDR3 sequence reads: CSATRTTSSYNEQYF. CDR3 DNA: TGCAGTGCTACCCGGACAACGAGCTCCTACAATGAGCAGTACTTC.